The clone carrying this TCR beta chain was counted only a few times. Its target is unknown. The sample originates from a study of T cells after yellow fever vaccination. Regarding the study as a whole: A large majority of primary-vaccination clones showed up again after the booster (approximately 95% CD4, approximately 90% CD8).

Synthesis of TCR cDNA relied on 5'RACE template switching, which attached a universal primer site and UMIs. TCRdb redid the calling of the 5' RACE reads with MiXCR, one entry per CDR3 protein. Of about 300,000 distinct CDR3 sequences in the sample, around 9.3% were seen once. The CDR3 covers 11 residues. Trimming shortened V by 4 bases and J by 14 bases, and 11 bases separated the two germline ends. Per germline, CDR1 KGHDR and CDR2 SFDVKD. The material was CD4+ T cells sorted from PBMCs, obtained 5 days after the yellow fever booster vaccination. The chain couples TRBV24-1 to TRBJ2-1, with D possibly matching TRBD1 (5 bases). This clonotype was sampled from a young man who received the YFV17D yellow fever vaccine. As DNA, the CDR3 is TGTGCCACCAGTGACGACCAGGGCGAGTTCTTC. This gives the protein CATSDDQGEFF.